This record looks at one T cell receptor (beta chain) sequence and its context. Antigen: not known. Germline V gene data show CDR1 as SGHNT and CDR2 as YENEEA. Trimming at V came to 4 bases and at J to 0 bases, leaving 3 bases not matched to a gene. This CDR3 comprises 15 residues. This record belongs to a study of regulatory and conventional T cells in RAG deficiency. Study-wide results and limits: Shannon entropy was markedly lower and Simpson indices higher in RAG-deficient patients than control T-cell subsets. Patient subsets had shorter CDR3s; Omenn Treg-Tconv overlap exceeded 85%. Omenn CD25-high CD127-low cells may be activated cells, not true Tregs.

The data were produced by immunoSEQ multiplex PCR, yet TCRdb's version contains in-frame clones alone and is incomplete. The sample holds tens of thousands of clones, 80% to 90% seen once. These same records also appear under a second study, on regulatory T cells. Per that paper: Primers: 52 TRBV forward and 13 TRBJ reverse.

This clonotype originated in a human donor in good health. The chain joins TRBV11-3 to TRBJ1-1, with TRBD1 matching over 9 bases. Specimen: CD8+ T cells sorted from blood. Here the CDR3 reads CASSSRDRVNTEAFF. The CDR3 bases are TGTGCCAGCAGCTCCCGGGACAGGGTGAACACTGAAGCTTTCTTT.